The rows below give T cell receptor beta chains drawn from one sample of a study of PD-1 blockade in classical Hodgkin lymphoma. This table comes from immunoSEQ multiplex PCR, and its TCRdb copy is limited to in-frame clones, with some not included. The repertoire includes over 4,000 clones, about 60% of them detected once, and around 60% sits in the top ten. The sequenced sample was peripheral blood mononuclear cells (PBMCs), obtained at baseline. These receptors were collected from a human donor with classical Hodgkin lymphoma. Both conserved end residues are part of each CDR3. Fields, in order: CDR3 DNA, CDR3 protein, J gene, D gene, V gene, clone size. D genes are given only for firm matches. The listing skips clone size in some rows; elsewhere it reads once, few, many or a size class.

TGCAGCGTGCTCTCGGGACAGGGCCAGCCCCAGCATTTT	CSVLSGQGQPQHF	TRBJ1-5	TRBD1	TRBV29-1	few
TGTGCCAGCAGCCAGACCGACAGCTATGGCTACACCTTC	CASSQTDSYGYTF	TRBJ1-2	.	TRBV14	once
TGTGCCAGTAGTATACTCACCGAAGCTTTCTTT	CASSILTEAFF	TRBJ1-1	.	TRBV19	.
TGTGCCAGCAGCTTTGTATCTGGTGCGAGAGATGAAAAACTGTTTTTT	CASSFVSGARDEKLFF	TRBJ1-4	.	TRBV11-2	.
TGTGCCAGCAGCTTATGGGAGGGGCTCTATGGCTACACCTTC	CASSLWEGLYGYTF	TRBJ1-2	.	TRBV7-9	few
TGTGCCAGCAGTTGCGTGTGTGAGGGGTACGAGCAGTACTTC	CASSCVCEGYEQYF	TRBJ2-7	.	TRBV27	few
TGTGCCAGCAGTGAAGCCTCCGGGACTCATGTCGGGACCCAGTACTTC	CASSEASGTHVGTQYF	TRBJ2-5	.	TRBV6-1	.
TGTGCCAGTAGTTCCGGACGGACCCTCTACGAGCAGTACTTC	CASSSGRTLYEQYF	TRBJ2-7	.	TRBV19	few
TGTGCCATCAGTGCGGGGCAGGAGGCTTACGAGCAGTACTTC	CAISAGQEAYEQYF	TRBJ2-7	.	TRBV10-3	medium-sized
TGTGCCAGCAGTCTCGGCTGGCGGAGCTCCTATAATTCACCCCTCCACTTT	CASSLGWRSSYNSPLHF	TRBJ1-6	.	TRBV5-4	.
TGTGCCAGCTCACTCCGGCCGACCGGGACAGCGATGAACACTGAAGCTTTCTTT	CASSLRPTGTAMNTEAFF	TRBJ1-1	TRBD1	TRBV18	.
TGCAGCGCCGGGACGGGAAATCAGCCCCAGCATTTT	CSAGTGNQPQHF	TRBJ1-5	.	TRBV29-1	.
TGTGCCAGCAGTTTATCGGGCGGACAAGAGACCCAGTACTTC	CASSLSGGQETQYF	TRBJ2-5	.	TRBV27	.
TGTGCCAGCAGCCCCACACAGGGAGTTCCCACTGAAGCTTTCTTT	CASSPTQGVPTEAFF	TRBJ1-1	.	TRBV7-9	.
TGTGCCAGCAGTTTGGGACAGGGTGGATATGGCTACACCTTC	CASSLGQGGYGYTF	TRBJ1-2	TRBD1	TRBV6-5	few
TGTGCCTGGATTTCAGCGGGAGGAGGATCCTACAATGAGCAGTTCTTC	CAWISAGGGSYNEQFF	TRBJ2-1	TRBD2	TRBV30	.
TGCGCCAGCAGCTTGAGCCCAGGGGGAAACACCATATATTTT	CASSLSPGGNTIYF	TRBJ1-3	.	TRBV5-1	.
TGTGCCAGCGCAAACAGGGACGCCGGGGAGCTGTTTTTT	CASANRDAGELFF	TRBJ2-2	.	TRBV6-5	.
TGTGCCAGCAGTTCTTCTCTAGCAAAGACCCAGTACTTC	CASSSSLAKTQYF	TRBJ2-5	.	TRBV28	.
TGTGCCAGCAGACTCACTAGCGGGGGTACAGATACGCAGTATTTT	CASRLTSGGTDTQYF	TRBJ2-3	TRBD2	TRBV7-8	.
TGTGCCAGCAGAGTCCTCACCGGGGAGCTGTTTTTT	CASRVLTGELFF	TRBJ2-2	.	TRBV6-1	.
TGTGCCAGCGCCCTGAACTACTCTTATGGGGCCAACGTCCTGACTTTC	CASALNYSYGANVLTF	TRBJ2-6	.	TRBV14	.
TGTGCCACCAGCAGGGACAGGGGCACTGAAGCTTTCTTT	CATSRDRGTEAFF	TRBJ1-1	TRBD1	TRBV15	.
TGTGCCAGCAGTTTTCCAGGGGCCCTGACCGGGGAGCTGTTTTTT	CASSFPGALTGELFF	TRBJ2-2	.	TRBV27	few
TGTGCCACCAGCCACGGATGGGGCCGGGGCGAGCAGTACTTC	CATSHGWGRGEQYF	TRBJ2-7	.	TRBV15	once
TGTGCCAGCAGCTTTAGCGGTACAGACTACGAGCAGTACTTC	CASSFSGTDYEQYF	TRBJ2-7	.	TRBV7-8	medium-sized
TGTGCCAGCAGCTTAAACGCAGGGGCCACTGAAGCTTTCTTT	CASSLNAGATEAFF	TRBJ1-1	.	TRBV7-9	.
TGTGCCAGTAGTATAGGGACCAATCAGCCCCAGCATTTT	CASSIGTNQPQHF	TRBJ1-5	.	TRBV19	.
TGCGCCAGCAGCTCGGGACTAGCGGGAGGAGGTGAGACCCAGTACTTC	CASSSGLAGGGETQYF	TRBJ2-5	TRBD2	TRBV5-1	.
TGCGCCAGCAGCCAAGGGACTGCCGTGCGCACAGATACGCAGTATTTT	CASSQGTAVRTDTQYF	TRBJ2-3	.	TRBV4-1	once
TGTGCCAGCAGCTTATTCGGGCAGACCGGGGAGCTGTTTTTT	CASSLFGQTGELFF	TRBJ2-2	.	TRBV5-6	.
TGTGCCAGTAGCAGTGGGACAGGGGCGAGCGGAGAGACCCAGTACTTC	CASSSGTGASGETQYF	TRBJ2-5	TRBD1	TRBV19	.
TGTGCCAGCAGCTTTGACACGATGAACACTGAAGCTTTCTTT	CASSFDTMNTEAFF	TRBJ1-1	.	TRBV7-9	.
TGTGCCAGCAGCGACGGACAGCGAGATAATTCACCCCTCCACTTT	CASSDGQRDNSPLHF	TRBJ1-6	.	TRBV6-1	few
TGTGCCAGCAGTTTACAGAGTGCCCCAGCGGGAGTTCAGGATGAGCAGTTCTTC	CASSLQSAPAGVQDEQFF	TRBJ2-1	TRBD2	TRBV27	once
TGTGCCACCAGCTCGGCGGGTGGCTGGGGGGGAGATACGCAGTATTTT	CATSSAGGWGGDTQYF	TRBJ2-3	TRBD2	TRBV15	once
TGTGCCAGTAGTATAGATGGACAGGACTCCTACGAGCAGTACTTC	CASSIDGQDSYEQYF	TRBJ2-7	TRBD1	TRBV19	.
TGTGCCAGCGGGCTGGAGCAGTTCTTC	CASGLEQFF	TRBJ2-1	.	TRBV6-6	.
TGTGCCAGCAGTTACTCGAGAGAACTGTTCTTC	CASSYSRELFF	TRBJ2-1	.	TRBV6-5	.
TGTGCCAGCAGCGTAGGATTCCGTAGCTCCTATAATTCACCCCTCCACTTT	CASSVGFRSSYNSPLHF	TRBJ1-6	.	TRBV9	.
TGTGCCAGCGGAGTAAATCAGTGGGGCAGCAATCAGCCCCAGCATTTT	CASGVNQWGSNQPQHF	TRBJ1-5	.	TRBV2	.
TGTGCCAGCAGCAAAGCGAGGACAGAGACTAGCACAGATACGCAGTATTTT	CASSKARTETSTDTQYF	TRBJ2-3	.	TRBV21-1	.
TGTGCCAGCAGTGATCAGGATTTCAGCAATCAGCCCCAGCATTTT	CASSDQDFSNQPQHF	TRBJ1-5	.	TRBV6-1	.
TGTGCCAGCAGTTTTGTCGGGACGGGACTCCATGAGCAGTTCTTC	CASSFVGTGLHEQFF	TRBJ2-1	.	TRBV27	.
TGTGCCAGCAGTTACGCTGGGACTGAAGCTTTCTTT	CASSYAGTEAFF	TRBJ1-1	.	TRBV6-5	few
TGTGCTAGCAGCTTAGCGTCGGAGGGGGAGACCCAGTACTTC	CASSLASEGETQYF	TRBJ2-5	.	TRBV7-7	few
TGCGCCAGCAGTCGGACTAGCGGGAGGCTGGGGGGAGAGACCCAGTACTTC	CASSRTSGRLGGETQYF	TRBJ2-5	TRBD2	TRBV5-1	few
TGTGCCAGCAGCCCCACGAGCTATATCAACACTGAAGCTTTCTTT	CASSPTSYINTEAFF	TRBJ1-1	.	TRBV7-9	.
TGTGCCAGCAGCCCTCTCCACACGGACAGGCGAGTCTTT	CASSPLHTDRRVF	TRBJ1-3	TRBD1	TRBV5-5	.
TGTGCCAGCAGCTTGGGACAGGGGGTTGCTGGAAACACCATATATTTT	CASSLGQGVAGNTIYF	TRBJ1-3	TRBD1	TRBV7-6	medium-sized
TGTGCCAGTAGTATCTCAACTAATGAAAAACTGTTTTTT	CASSISTNEKLFF	TRBJ1-4	.	TRBV19	.
TGTGCCAGAGGGGGGCCCGGCGGGAACACCGGGGAGCTGTTTTTT	CARGGPGGNTGELFF	TRBJ2-2	.	TRBV7-9	.
TGTGCCTGGAGTGGTGGTCTTTTGGAACCCCAGCATTTT	CAWSGGLLEPQHF	TRBJ1-5	.	TRBV30	.